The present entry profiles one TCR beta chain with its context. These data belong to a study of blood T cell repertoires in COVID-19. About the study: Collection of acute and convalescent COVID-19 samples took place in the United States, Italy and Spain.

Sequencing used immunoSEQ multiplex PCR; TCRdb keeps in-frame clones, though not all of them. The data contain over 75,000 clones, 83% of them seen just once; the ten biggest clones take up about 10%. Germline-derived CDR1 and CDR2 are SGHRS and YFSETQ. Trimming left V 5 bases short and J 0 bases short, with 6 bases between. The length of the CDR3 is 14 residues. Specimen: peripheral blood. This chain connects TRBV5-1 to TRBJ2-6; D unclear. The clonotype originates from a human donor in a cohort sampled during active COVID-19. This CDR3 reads CASSPVSGANVLTF. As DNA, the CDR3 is TGCGCCAGCAGTCCGGTCTCTGGGGCCAACGTCCTGACTTTC.